This TCR beta chain derives from a study of cytomegalovirus exposure and HLA in healthy donors. Study background: Membership in the Caucasian-associated ancestry cluster was found for 81% of a few hundred genotyped donors.

A multiplex PCR was run with 60 Vbeta primers and 13 Jbeta primers. Data came from immunoSEQ multiplex PCR; TCRdb stores just in-frame clones and leaves some out. Here the sample spans 200,000 to 250,000 clones, about 83% being singletons. This clone has just a few counts. The CDR3 contains 15 residues. Germline V CDR1 and CDR2: SEHNR, FQNEAQ (reference sequence). V was clipped by 5 bases and J by 5 bases; unmatched bases: 6. Donors likely had unrecorded immune exposures despite being nominally healthy when sampled. V usage is TRBV7-9 and J usage is TRBJ2-2, with 9 bases lining up with TRBD1. This clonotype was sampled from a human donor in good health. The sample taken for sequencing was PBMCs. In DNA, the CDR3 is TGTGCCAGCAGCGCGGGGACAGGGCGGACCGGGGAGCTGTTTTTT. It is translated as CASSAGTGRTGELFF.